This T cell receptor (beta chain) was observed in a study of cytomegalovirus exposure and HLA in healthy donors. Study background: Across 350 to 500 genotyped donors, 81% landed in the Caucasian-associated ancestry cluster.

In the case of this clone: The target antigen is unknown.

Findings and limits, study-wide: After further analysis at a later stage, 16,951 TCR beta sequences were associated with HLA alleles at 0.05 false discovery rate. TCR beta V segments were, for the most part, productive about 87% or about 30% of the time in an earlier analysis. Accurate predictions that matched the HLA-A and HLA-B alleles of most subjects were reportedly made from TCR beta sequences.

The PCR used 60 Vbeta and 13 Jbeta primers. Assay: immunoSEQ multiplex PCR; the TCRdb copy retains only in-frame clones and omits some. Here the sample spans some 160,000 clones, roughly 77% being singletons. The sequenced sample consisted of PBMCs. The sequence was collected from a man aged 45-65 years in good health and CMV-seropositive.

CDR3 sequence (DNA): TGTGCCATCAGTGTGGAGCCAGCTGTAGAAGCTTTCTTT. Encoded protein: CAISVEPAVEAFF. V gene TRBV10-3 combines with J gene TRBJ1-1; D call uncertain. Trimming cost V 4 bases and J 8 bases, with 14 bases left between them. The CDR3 contains 13 residues. The germline gives CDR1 ENHRY, CDR2 SYGVKD.